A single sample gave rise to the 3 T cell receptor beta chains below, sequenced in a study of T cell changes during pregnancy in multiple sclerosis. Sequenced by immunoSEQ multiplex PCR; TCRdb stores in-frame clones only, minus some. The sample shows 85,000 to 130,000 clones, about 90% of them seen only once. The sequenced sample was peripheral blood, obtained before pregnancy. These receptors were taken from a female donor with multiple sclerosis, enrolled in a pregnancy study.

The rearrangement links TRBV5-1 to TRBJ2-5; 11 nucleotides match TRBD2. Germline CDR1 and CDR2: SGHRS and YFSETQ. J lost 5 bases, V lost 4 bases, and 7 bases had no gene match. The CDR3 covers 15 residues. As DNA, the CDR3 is TGCGCCAGCAGCGAGCTAGCGGGAGGAACGGAGACCCAGTACTTC. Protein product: CASSELAGGTETQYF. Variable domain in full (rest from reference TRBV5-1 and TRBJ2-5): KAGVTQTPRYLIKTRGQQVTLSCSPISGHRSVSWYQQTPGQGLQFLFEYFSETQRNKGNFPGRFSGRQFSNSRSEMNVSTLELGDSALYLCASSELAGGTETQYFGPGTRLLVL.

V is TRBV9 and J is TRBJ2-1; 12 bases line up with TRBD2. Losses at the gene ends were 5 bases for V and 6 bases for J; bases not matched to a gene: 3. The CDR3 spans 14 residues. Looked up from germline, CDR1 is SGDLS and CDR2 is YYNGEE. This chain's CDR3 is CASRTSGSSNEQFF. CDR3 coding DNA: TGTGCCAGCAGGACTAGCGGGAGCTCCAATGAGCAGTTCTTC.

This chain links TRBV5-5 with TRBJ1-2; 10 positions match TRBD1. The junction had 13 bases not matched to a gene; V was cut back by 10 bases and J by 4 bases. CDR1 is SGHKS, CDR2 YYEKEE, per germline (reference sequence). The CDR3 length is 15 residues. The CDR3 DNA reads TGTGCCTCCCGGACAGGGGGGACAGACATCTATGGCTACACCTTC. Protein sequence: CASRTGGTDIYGYTF.